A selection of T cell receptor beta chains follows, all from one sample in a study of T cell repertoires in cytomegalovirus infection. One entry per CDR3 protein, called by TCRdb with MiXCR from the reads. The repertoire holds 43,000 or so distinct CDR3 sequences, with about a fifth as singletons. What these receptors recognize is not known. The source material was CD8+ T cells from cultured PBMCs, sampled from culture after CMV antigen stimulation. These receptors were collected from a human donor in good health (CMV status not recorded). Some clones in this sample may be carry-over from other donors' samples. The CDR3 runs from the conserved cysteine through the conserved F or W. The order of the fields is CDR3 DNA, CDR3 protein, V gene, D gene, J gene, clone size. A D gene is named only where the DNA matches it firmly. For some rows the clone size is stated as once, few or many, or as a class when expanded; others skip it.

TGTGCCAGCAGCTACGGACTAGCGGTTTACGAGCAGTACTTC | CASSYGLAVYEQYF | TRBV7-2 | TRBD2 | TRBJ2-7 | many
TGTGCCAGCAGCTTAAAGATCAGTGAGCAGTTCTTC | CASSLKISEQFF | TRBV7-2 | NA | TRBJ2-1 | many
TGTGCCAGCAGTGAGACTAGCGGGAGTTCGAATGAGCAGTTCTTC | CASSETSGSSNEQFF | TRBV2 | TRBD2 | TRBJ2-1 | many
TGTGCCAGCAGTTTGACGGGGGATCGGCCCCAGCATTTT | CASSLTGDRPQHF | TRBV6-1 | NA | TRBJ1-5 | many
TGTGCCAGCAGTGACCGGGACAGGGGAGAGGAGCAGTACTTC | CASSDRDRGEEQYF | TRBV6-2/TRBV6-3 | TRBD1 | TRBJ2-7 | NA
TGTGCCAGCGGTGTAGCGGGAGGTCTGGACGAGCAGTACTTC | CASGVAGGLDEQYF | TRBV6-2/TRBV6-3 | TRBD2 | TRBJ2-7 | many
TGTGCCAGCAGTTTACGGTCCAACTACGAGCAGTACTTC | CASSLRSNYEQYF | TRBV27 | NA | TRBJ2-7 | many
TGTGCCAGCAGCTTAGCTCAGGGGGGTAACACTGAAGCTTTCTTT | CASSLAQGGNTEAFF | TRBV7-9 | TRBD1 | TRBJ1-1 | many
TGTGCCAGCAGCGGTGGACAGGATCTGTCCTCACCCCTCCACTTT | CASSGGQDLSSPLHF | TRBV11-3 | TRBD1 | TRBJ1-6 | many
TGTGCCATCAGTCTAGAGAACTACTACGAGCAGTACTTC | CAISLENYYEQYF | TRBV10-3 | NA | TRBJ2-7 | few
TGTGCCAGCAGCGATCTGGACACCCCGAACACTGAAGCTTTCTTT | CASSDLDTPNTEAFF | TRBV7-9 | NA | TRBJ1-1 | NA
TGCAGCGTTGAGGACGGATGGGAATACGAGCAGTACTTC | CSVEDGWEYEQYF | TRBV29-1 | NA | TRBJ2-7 | NA
TGTGCCAGCAGTTTAGGAGCAGGCACAGATACGCAGTATTTT | CASSLGAGTDTQYF | TRBV28 | NA | TRBJ2-3 | few
TGTGCCAGCAGCCTCCGGGACTATACACTTCTGGACGAGCAGTACTTC | CASSLRDYTLLDEQYF | TRBV5-6 | TRBD2 | TRBJ2-7 | many
TGTGCCAGCAGTTTGGGGACAGGGTTTCACGAGCAGTACTTC | CASSLGTGFHEQYF | TRBV27 | TRBD1 | TRBJ2-7 | NA
TGTGCCAGCAGCTTTGTGCCAGTACTCTCTGGGGCCAACGTCCTGACTTTC | CASSFVPVLSGANVLTF | TRBV11-2 | NA | TRBJ2-6 | many
TGTGCCAGCAGTTACTCGGAGGGCTACGAGCAGTACTTC | CASSYSEGYEQYF | TRBV6-5 | NA | TRBJ2-7 | once